These 30 T cell receptor beta chains share one sample of origin, sequenced in a study of OX40 agonist ivuxolimab in advanced cancers. Measured with immunoSEQ multiplex PCR; TCRdb has only the in-frame clones, and not every one. The table lists tens of thousands of clones, roughly 85% of them singletons, with about 4% in the top ten. This sample comprised CD4+ or CD8+ T cells sorted from blood, obtained in a trial of the OX40 agonist ivuxolimab. These receptors came from an adult with an advanced solid tumor such as melanoma, head and neck, liver or kidney cancer.

V usage is TRBV6-1 and J usage is TRBJ2-2; maybe TRBD2 (5 bases). The length of the CDR3 is 13 residues. Germline-derived CDR1 and CDR2 are MNHNS and SASEGT. Trimming stripped 6 bases from V and 5 bases from J, with 10 bases between. CDR3 protein: CASRVTGTGELFF. The CDR3 nucleotides are TGTGCCAGCAGAGTTACGGGGACCGGGGAGCTGTTTTTT.

The V and J genes are TRBV28 and TRBJ2-1; 9 bases fit TRBD2. V lost 8 bases, J lost 8 bases, and 10 bases stayed unmatched. The germline gives CDR1 MDHEN, CDR2 SYDVKM. The CDR3 sequence is 14 residues long. The CDR3 DNA is TGTGCCAGCCATAAGGCTAGCGGGACTTATGAGCAGTTCTTC. Its protein is CASHKASGTYEQFF.

This clone was seen just once. The chain recombines TRBV5-1 with TRBJ1-5; 10 bases are shared with TRBD1. Trimming cost V 2 bases and J 6 bases; bases outside gene matches: 5. CDR1 and CDR2 (germline): SGHRS, YFSETQ. The CDR3 loop spans 15 amino acids. CDR3 DNA sequence: TGCGCCAGCAGCTTCACGACAGGGGGCGGTCAGCCCCAGCATTTT. Translated: CASSFTTGGGQPQHF.

The rearrangement uses TRBV7-6 and TRBJ2-5, with D hard to call. Trimming pared 1 base from V and 5 bases from J, leaving 8 bases between. The CDR3 sequence is 13 residues long. The germline V gene encodes CDR1 SGHVS and CDR2 FNYEAQ. The CDR3 region has the DNA TGTGCCAGCAGCTTAGGGAGTCCGGAGACCCAGTACTTC. This codes for CASSLGSPETQYF.

J is TRBJ1-5 and V is TRBV5-6; 10 bases align to TRBD1. The ends lost 0 bases at V and 6 bases at J; junction bases unmatched: 0. The CDR3 covers 14 residues. Germline lookup yields CDR1 SGHDT and CDR2 YYEEEE. The CDR3 sequence: CASSLGTGGQPQHF. DNA for the CDR3: TGTGCCAGCAGCTTGGGGACAGGGGGTCAGCCCCAGCATTTT.

V gene TRBV5-4 combines with J gene TRBJ2-7; 12 bases align to TRBD2. V gave up 8 bases and J gave up 0 bases; unmatched junction bases: 6. CDR1 is SGHNT and CDR2 is YYREEE in the germline V gene (reference sequence). The CDR3 runs 15 residues. The CDR3: CASRLAGGSSYEQYF. Written as DNA, the CDR3 is TGTGCCAGTAGGCTAGCGGGGGGGAGCTCCTACGAGCAGTACTTC.

On this clone itself: An end of the junction does not agree with germline; a read error may underlie this. The V gene is TRBV2, the J gene TRBJ2-7; D gene ambiguous. The germline CDR1 and CDR2 sequences are SNHLY and FYNNEI. CDR3 size: 16 residues. DNA for the CDR3: TGTGCCGGCAGTAAGAACGGATACAAAAGCTCCTACGAGCAGTACTTC. Encoded protein: CAGSKNGYKSSYEQYF.

The gene calls are TRBV6-6 and TRBJ2-7; no clear D. The CDR3 loop spans 13 amino acids. Germline lookup yields CDR1 MNHNY and CDR2 SVGAGI (reference sequence). Trimming cost V 6 bases and J 0 bases, with 9 bases left between them. The CDR3 loop is CASRTEFSYEQYF. CDR3 coding DNA: TGTGCCAGCAGGACCGAGTTCTCCTACGAGCAGTACTTC.

The count of this clone is one. The gene calls are TRBV6-5 and TRBJ2-7; TRBD2 is a possible D gene (6 bases). CDR1 and CDR2 from the germline V gene are MNHEY and SVGAGI. Trimming pared 5 bases from V and 0 bases from J, leaving 14 bases between. This CDR3 comprises 15 residues. The CDR3 nucleotides are TGTGCCAGCAGTCTTAGCGGCACAAGCTCCTACGAGCAGTACTTC. It codes for CASSLSGTSSYEQYF.

Note on this clone: Other DNA sequences in the sample encode the same CDR3. The CDR3 protein is CASTFGGNTGELFF. In DNA, the CDR3 is TGCGCCAGCACTTTCGGAGGGAACACCGGGGAGCTGTTTTTT. The J gene is TRBJ2-2, the V gene TRBV5-1, with D possibly matching TRBD2 (5 bases). Germline assignment: CDR1 SGHRS and CDR2 YFSETQ. This CDR3 has 14 amino acids. Trimming took 6 bases from V and 1 from J, leaving 10 bases between them.

This chain joins TRBV7-9 and TRBJ2-5; 9 bases fit TRBD2. In germline, CDR1 is SEHNR, CDR2 FQNEAQ (reference sequence). CDR3 length equals 15 residues. V trimming: 5 bases; J trimming: 5 bases; junction bases outside the gene matches: 9. The CDR3 reads CASSPTPTSGETQYF. CDR3 DNA: TGTGCCAGCAGCCCTACCCCGACTAGCGGTGAGACCCAGTACTTC.

V gene TRBV5-6 combines with J gene TRBJ2-1; D might be TRBD2 (6 bases). Germline CDR1 reads SGHDT; CDR2 reads YYEEEE. CDR3 length: 14 residues. V lost 2 bases and J 8 bases, leaving 14 bases between the germline ends. The CDR3 bases are TGTGCCAGCAGCTTTGGAGGGAGGCCCGATGAGCAGTTCTTC. Protein: CASSFGGRPDEQFF.

The rearrangement uses TRBV18 and TRBJ2-7; 8 nucleotides line up with TRBD2. There are 15 residues in the CDR3. Losses at the gene ends were 2 bases for V and 3 bases for J; bases not matched to a gene: 6. Germline CDR1 is KGHSH and CDR2 is LQKENI. The CDR3 DNA reads TGTGCCAGCTCACCAGCAGCGGGAGATCTCTACGAGCAGTACTTC. Protein sequence: CASSPAAGDLYEQYF. The variable domain in full, completed from reference TRBV18 and TRBJ2-7, reads NAGVMQNPRHLVRRRGQEARLRCSPMKGHSHVYWYRQLPEEGLKFMVYLQKENIIDESGMPKERFSAEFPKEGPSILRIQQVVRGDSAAYFCASSPAAGDLYEQYFGPGTRLTVT.

The chain has TRBV6-5 and TRBJ2-3; D might be TRBD2 (6 bases). Trimming removed 4 bases at V and 0 bases at J, with 11 bases between. In germline, CDR1 is MNHEY, CDR2 SVGAGI. This CDR3 comprises 15 residues. In DNA form, the CDR3 reads TGTGCCAGCAGTTCTACGGGAGCTAGCACAGATACGCAGTATTTT. Amino acids: CASSSTGASTDTQYF.

CDR3 loop: CASSLGQGAYEQYF. The CDR3 region has the DNA TGTGCCAGCAGTTTAGGACAGGGGGCCTACGAGCAGTACTTC. V is TRBV27 and J is TRBJ2-7; TRBD1 agrees at 10 bases. Germline V gene lookup returns CDR1 MNHEY and CDR2 SMNVEV (reference sequence). Trimming took 2 bases from V and 2 from J; bases not matched to a gene: 0. The CDR3 is made up of 14 amino acids.

The chain couples TRBV25-1 to TRBJ1-1; maybe TRBD1 (5 bases). Germline-derived CDR1 and CDR2 are MGHDK and SYGVNS. Trimming removed 3 bases from V and 0 bases from J, with 5 bases in between. CDR3 length: 13 residues. The CDR3 loop is CASSETVNTEAFF. In DNA, the CDR3 is TGTGCCAGCAGTGAGACAGTGAACACTGAAGCTTTCTTT.

V and J are TRBV5-1 and TRBJ2-6; D is unclear. This CDR3 contains 14 residues. Per germline, CDR1 SGHRS and CDR2 YFSETQ. V lost 4 bases and J 4 bases, leaving 9 bases between the germline ends. The CDR3 loop reads CASSGPDGANVLTF. CDR3 DNA: TGCGCCAGCAGCGGCCCAGACGGGGCCAACGTCCTGACTTTC.

The V call is TRBV9, the J call TRBJ2-1, with TRBD2 identical over 7 bases. The V gene's germline CDR1 is SGDLS and CDR2 YYNGEE. V trimming: 0 bases; J trimming: 0 bases; junction bases outside the gene matches: 12. CDR3 length equals 19 residues. CDR3 coding DNA: TGTGCCAGCAGCGTAGCCCCAGATGGTCAGCGGGGCTCCTACAATGAGCAGTTCTTC. As protein: CASSVAPDGQRGSYNEQFF.

The chain has TRBV5-1 and TRBJ1-4; 8 bases are shared with TRBD1. Trimming at V came to 0 bases and at J to 8 bases, leaving 6 bases not matched to a gene. The CDR3 spans 15 residues. CDR1 and CDR2 from the germline V gene are SGHRS and YFSETQ. CDR3 DNA: TGCGCCAGCAGCTTGGCCGGACAGGGCGCAGAAAAACTGTTTTTT. Translating gives CASSLAGQGAEKLFF.

This clone has just one count. The rearrangement uses TRBV11-2 and TRBJ2-2, with D hard to call. Germline V gives CDR1 SGHAT, CDR2 FQNNGV. The V end lost 4 bases, the J end lost 0 bases, and 3 bases lay between the germline ends. The length of the CDR3 is 13 residues. CDR3 sequence (DNA): TGTGCCAGCAGCTCATCGAACACCGGGGAGCTGTTTTTT. Its protein product is CASSSSNTGELFF.

V and J are TRBV11-2 and TRBJ2-7; possibly TRBD1 for D (5 bases). Germline CDR1 reads SGHAT; CDR2 reads FQNNGV. V was cut by 2 bases and J by 6 bases, with 14 bases left in between. This CDR3 region has 14 residues. This CDR3 is CASSLSRALTEQYF. The CDR3 DNA sequence: TGTGCCAGCAGCTTATCCAGGGCTTTAACCGAGCAGTACTTC.

The chain combines TRBV6-1 with TRBJ1-2, with 7 nucleotides matching TRBD1. Trimming at V came to 6 bases and at J to 2 bases, leaving 6 bases not matched to a gene. Per germline, CDR1 MNHNS and CDR2 SASEGT. The CDR3 is made up of 14 amino acids. CDR3 in DNA: TGTGCCAGCAGATCCCGGGACAGCAACTATGGCTACACCTTC. Protein sequence: CASRSRDSNYGYTF.

This chain connects TRBV18 to TRBJ2-7; TRBD1 matches at 8 bases. Germline V gene lookup returns CDR1 KGHSH and CDR2 LQKENI. V lost 5 bases to trimming and J lost 2 bases; unmatched junction nucleotides: 5. The CDR3 totals 14 residues. The CDR3 DNA follows: TGTGCCAGCTCAGGACAGGGTGATCCCTACGAGCAGTACTTC. This encodes CASSGQGDPYEQYF.

The genes are TRBV7-9 and TRBJ2-3; 11 bases agree with TRBD1. The CDR3 runs 16 residues. The V gene end was trimmed by 4 bases and the J gene end by 3 bases; junction bases not matched to a gene: 6. CDR1 and CDR2 (germline): SEHNR, FQNEAQ (reference sequence). CDR3 DNA: TGTGCCAGCAGCTCCGGACAGGGGGCTGGGACAGATACGCAGTATTTT. It encodes CASSSGQGAGTDTQYF.

The gene calls are TRBV28 and TRBJ1-2, with D tentatively TRBD1 (5 bases). V was clipped by 7 bases and J by 7 bases, with 22 bases between them. CDR1 and CDR2 from the germline V gene are MDHEN and SYDVKM. This CDR3 is built from 15 residues. The CDR3: CASTRGVGAFVGYTF. Here the CDR3 DNA reads TGTGCCAGCACTAGGGGAGTAGGGGCATTTGTTGGCTACACCTTC.

V gene TRBV5-1 combines with J gene TRBJ2-1; 13 bases map to TRBD2. This CDR3 contains 15 residues. Losses at the gene ends were 4 bases for V and 7 bases for J; bases not matched to a gene: 5. Germline lookup yields CDR1 SGHRS and CDR2 YFSETQ. The CDR3 reads CASSPGLAGWNEQFF. CDR3 in DNA: TGCGCCAGCAGCCCGGGACTAGCGGGATGGAATGAGCAGTTCTTC.

The chain combines TRBV11-3 with TRBJ2-2; 13 bases line up with TRBD2. Germline CDR1 reads SGHNT; CDR2 reads YENEEA. V was pared by 4 bases and J by 8 bases, with 7 bases of the junction left unmatched. This CDR3 comprises 16 residues. The CDR3, as DNA: TGTGCCAGCAGCTATCTACTAGCGGGAGGGTTGGGGGAGCTGTTTTTT. Translation gives CASSYLLAGGLGELFF.

The chain couples TRBV5-1 to TRBJ2-1, with 12 bases aligning to TRBD2. Trimming removed 4 bases from V and 6 bases from J; junction bases left unmatched: 8. Germline-derived CDR1 and CDR2 are SGHRS and YFSETQ. CDR3 length: 16 amino acids. The DNA for the CDR3 is TGCGCCAGCAGCCCCCAACTAGCGGGAGGTCCCAATGAGCAGTTCTTC. It is translated as CASSPQLAGGPNEQFF.

The chain uses TRBV7-2 and TRBJ2-5; 10 bases are a match to TRBD2. CDR1 and CDR2 (germline): SGHTA, FQGNSA. The CDR3 has 15 amino acids. The junction had 15 bases not matched to a gene; V was cut back by 5 bases and J by 12 bases. CDR3 nucleotide sequence: TGTGCCAGCAGCGCTAGTCGGACTAGCGGAGCCCATGAGTACTTC. Encoded protein: CASSASRTSGAHEYF.

The chain recombines TRBV7-9 with TRBJ2-5; possible D gene TRBD2, 5 bases. V was trimmed by 1 base and J by 5 bases, leaving 11 bases between them. CDR3 length equals 14 residues. The germline V gene encodes CDR1 SEHNR and CDR2 FQNEAQ (reference sequence). CDR3: CASSLGSARETQYF. The DNA for the CDR3 is TGTGCCAGCAGCTTAGGTAGCGCCCGTGAGACCCAGTACTTC.